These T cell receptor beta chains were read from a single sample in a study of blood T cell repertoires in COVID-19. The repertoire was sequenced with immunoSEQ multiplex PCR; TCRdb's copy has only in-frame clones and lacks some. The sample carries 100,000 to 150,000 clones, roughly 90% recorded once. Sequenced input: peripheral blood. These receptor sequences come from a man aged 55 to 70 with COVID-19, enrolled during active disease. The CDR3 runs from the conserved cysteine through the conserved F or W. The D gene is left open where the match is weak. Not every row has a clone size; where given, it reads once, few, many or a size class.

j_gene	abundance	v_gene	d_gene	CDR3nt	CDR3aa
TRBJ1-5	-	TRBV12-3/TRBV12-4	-	TGTGCCAGCAGTCCCCCCGGGATCCAGCCCCAGCATTTT	CASSPPGIQPQHF
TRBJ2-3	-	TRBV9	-	TGTGCCAGCAGCGTAAATTTACAGGGAAGCACAGATACGCAGTATTTT	CASSVNLQGSTDTQYF
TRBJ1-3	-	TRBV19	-	TGTGCCAGTAGTCCCTCGACAGTTGCAAACACCATATATTTT	CASSPSTVANTIYF
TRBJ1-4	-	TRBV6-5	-	TGTGCCACACATAAAGGGGCAGGGAATAATGAAAAACTGTTTTTT	CATHKGAGNNEKLFF
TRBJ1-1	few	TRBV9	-	TGTGCCAGCAGCGAGAGGGGGGGAGAGAGGCGGACTGAAGCTTTCTTT	CASSERGGERRTEAFF
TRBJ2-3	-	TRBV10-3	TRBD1	TGTGCCATAGGACAGGCGCCCGGTGCCACAGATACGCAGTATTTT	CAIGQAPGATDTQYF
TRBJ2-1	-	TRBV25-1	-	TGTGCCAGCAGTGAATTGCTGGGGAGCTCCTACAATGAGCAGTTCTTC	CASSELLGSSYNEQFF
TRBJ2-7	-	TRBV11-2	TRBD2	TGTGCCAGCACCGTGGGGGGGGATGAGGACGAGCAGTACTTC	CASTVGGDEDEQYF
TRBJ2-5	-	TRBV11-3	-	TGTGCCAGCAGCTTAGGACCTCTGGGGAGGACCCAGTACTTC	CASSLGPLGRTQYF
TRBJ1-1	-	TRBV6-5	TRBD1	TGTGCCAGCCGAGACAGGGATATGGCTGAAGCTTTCTTT	CASRDRDMAEAFF
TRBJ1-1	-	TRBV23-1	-	TGCGCCAGCATACGCCAGGGAACAGTCACTGAAGCTTTCTTT	CASIRQGTVTEAFF
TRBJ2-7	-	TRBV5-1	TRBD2	TGCGCCAGCAGCCGGGCTAGCGGATACGAGCAGTACTTC	CASSRASGYEQYF
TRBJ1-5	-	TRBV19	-	TGTGCCAGTACCGACGACAGCCTTAATCAGCCCCAGCATTTT	CASTDDSLNQPQHF
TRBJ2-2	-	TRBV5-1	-	TGCGCCAGCCGGGGCGGGGTCTCCGGGGAGCTGTTTTTT	CASRGGVSGELFF
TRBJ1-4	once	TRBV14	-	TGTGCCAGCAGCCTTCATCATGAAAAACTGTTTTTT	CASSLHHEKLFF
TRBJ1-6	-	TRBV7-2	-	TGTGCCAGCAGCCAACAGGGTCAGGGCGCACCCCTCCACTTT	CASSQQGQGAPLHF
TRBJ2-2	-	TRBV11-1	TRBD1	TGTGCCAGCAGCTTATGGGCAGGGGGCACCGGGGAGCTGTTTTTT	CASSLWAGGTGELFF
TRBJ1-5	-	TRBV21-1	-	TGTGCCAGCACCGTAGACGGGAACTTACGGCCCCAGCATTTT	CASTVDGNLRPQHF
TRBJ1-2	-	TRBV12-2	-	TGTGCAAGTCGCTTAAGGGGGCGCGGAGCTAACTATGGCTACACCTTC	CASRLRGRGANYGYTF
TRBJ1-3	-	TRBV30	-	TGTGCCTGGAGTAGAGATTTTGCTGGAAACACCATATATTTT	CAWSRDFAGNTIYF
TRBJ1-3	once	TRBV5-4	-	TGTGCCAGCAGCTTGACCCAGGGAAACACCATATATTTT	CASSLTQGNTIYF
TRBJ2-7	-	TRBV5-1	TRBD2	TGCGCCAGCAGCTTCCGCCCGGCGGGAGGGGACGAGCAGTACTTC	CASSFRPAGGDEQYF